Listed below are T cell receptor beta chains from one sample, sequenced in a study of response to subunit inactivated influenza vaccine. A single record per CDR3 protein comes from TCRdb applying MiXCR to the RT-PCR reads. The sample records about 570,000 distinct CDR3 sequences, about 11% being singletons. The sequencing used PBMCs from blood, collected on the day of vaccination. The receptors were sampled from a man between 45 and 60 years old who received an inactivated influenza vaccine. CDR3s include the opening cysteine and the closing phenylalanine or tryptophan. Each record gives: D gene, clone size, J gene, V gene, CDR3 DNA, CDR3 protein. The D gene is left open where the match is weak. Clone size is shown for a subset of rows, as once, few, many or a class of expanded clone.

D: TRBD2; size: few; J: TRBJ2-2; V: TRBV2; DNA: TGTGCCAGCAGTGAAGCGCTGGGGGGGACCGGGGAGCTGTTTTTT; CDR3: CASSEALGGTGELFF
D: TRBD1; size: NA; J: TRBJ2-2; V: TRBV28; DNA: TGTGCCAGCAGGGCGGGGACAGGGGGCCTTGACACCGGGGAGCTGTTTTTT; CDR3: CASRAGTGGLDTGELFF
D: NA; size: few; J: TRBJ2-1; V: TRBV21-1; DNA: TGTGCCAGCAGCAAAGGACTGGGGACTAGCGTCCGGGGTGAGCAGTTCTTC; CDR3: CASSKGLGTSVRGEQFF
D: NA; size: NA; J: TRBJ2-5; V: TRBV10-3; DNA: TGTGCCATCAGCGCAATGATAAGCCAAGAGACCCAGTACTTC; CDR3: CAISAMISQETQYF
D: NA; size: few; J: TRBJ1-1; V: TRBV12-3/TRBV12-4; DNA: TGTGCCAGCAGTTTAAGAGTCAGTAACACTGAAGCTTTCTTT; CDR3: CASSLRVSNTEAFF
D: NA; size: many; J: TRBJ1-1; V: TRBV30; DNA: TGTGCCTGTTCCAGGGGTGGCACTGAAGCTTTCTTT; CDR3: CACSRGGTEAFF
D: NA; size: NA; J: TRBJ2-3; V: TRBV11-2; DNA: TGTGCCAGCAGCGCGTACTCGGATACGCAGTATTTT; CDR3: CASSAYSDTQYF
D: TRBD2; size: NA; J: TRBJ2-1; V: TRBV28; DNA: TGTGCCAGCAAGATAGCGGGAGGTTCCTACAATGAGCAGTTCTTC; CDR3: CASKIAGGSYNEQFF
D: TRBD2; size: NA; J: TRBJ2-7; V: TRBV29-1; DNA: TGCAGCGCACTCGAGGGAGGGAGGCGATACGAGCAGTACTTC; CDR3: CSALEGGRRYEQYF
D: TRBD2; size: NA; J: TRBJ2-1; V: TRBV9; DNA: TGTGCCAGCAGCTCCTCTAGCGGATCTTTCTCCTACAATGAGCAGTTCTTC; CDR3: CASSSSSGSFSYNEQFF